This TCR beta chain was obtained from a study of T cells in Graves' hyperthyroidism and ophthalmopathy. There were TCR beta CDR3 regions amplified from RNA transcripts. The HTBI primer set drove a first-round RT-PCR of the TCR CDR3. TCRdb analysed the multiplex PCR reads with MiXCR anew, one entry per CDR3 protein. The sample lists 300,000 to 450,000 distinct CDR3 sequences; approximately 14% were seen once. Trimming took 4 bases from V and 2 from J, leaving 16 bases between them. The CDR3 length is 15 residues. Germline V gene sequence: CDR1 SGHDT, CDR2 YYEEEE. This clonotype was seen a few times. The sequencing input was blood. This sequence joins TRBV5-6 and TRBJ2-7, with D hard to call. The clonotype comes from a woman between 18 and 29 years old with Graves' hyperthyroidism that later progressed to Graves' ophthalmopathy. The CDR3: CASSPRRIGPYEQYF. CDR3 DNA sequence: TGTGCCAGCAGCCCCAGGAGAATTGGGCCCTACGAGCAGTACTTC.